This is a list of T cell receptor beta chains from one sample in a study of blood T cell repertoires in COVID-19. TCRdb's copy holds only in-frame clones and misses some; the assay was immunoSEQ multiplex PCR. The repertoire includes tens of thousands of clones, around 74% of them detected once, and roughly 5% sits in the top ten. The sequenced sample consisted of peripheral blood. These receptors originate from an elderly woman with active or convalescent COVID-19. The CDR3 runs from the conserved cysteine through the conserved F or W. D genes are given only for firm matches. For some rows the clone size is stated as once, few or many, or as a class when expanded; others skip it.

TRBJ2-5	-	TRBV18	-	TGTGCCAGCTCACCACCAGGGGTGGGAGAGACCCAGTACTTC	CASSPPGVGETQYF
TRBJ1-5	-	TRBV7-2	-	TGTGCCAGCAGCTTAGAGGTGGGGCACCAGCCCCAGCATTTT	CASSLEVGHQPQHF
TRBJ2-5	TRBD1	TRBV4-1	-	TGCGCCAGCAGCCCTAAGTCCGGGACAGTAAAAGAGACCCAGTACTTC	CASSPKSGTVKETQYF
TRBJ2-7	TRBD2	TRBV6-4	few	TGTGCCAGCAGTGACGAGGGAGGGATGCGCGAGCAGTACTTC	CASSDEGGMREQYF
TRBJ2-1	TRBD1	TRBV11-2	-	TGTGCCAGCAGCCTAATTGGGACAGGACTATACAATGAGCAGTTCTTC	CASSLIGTGLYNEQFF
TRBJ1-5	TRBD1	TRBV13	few	TGTGCCAGCAGCCGCGGACAGGGACGTCAGCCCCAGCATTTT	CASSRGQGRQPQHF
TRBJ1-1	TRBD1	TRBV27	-	TGTGCCAGCAGTTTAAATCCGGGACAGGGGAGGACTGAAGCTTTCTTT	CASSLNPGQGRTEAFF
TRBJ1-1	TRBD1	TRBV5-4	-	TGTGCCAGCAGCTTGGTGGACAGGGGAGGAACTGAAGCTTTCTTT	CASSLVDRGGTEAFF
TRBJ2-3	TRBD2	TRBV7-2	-	TGTGCCAGCAGCTTTAGCCCTCTAGCGGGAGATACGCAGTATTTT	CASSFSPLAGDTQYF
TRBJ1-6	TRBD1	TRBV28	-	TGTGCCAGCAGTTTTTCAGGGGGCTCGAATTCACCCCTCCACTTT	CASSFSGGSNSPLHF
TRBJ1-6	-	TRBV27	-	TGTGCCAGCAGTTGGGGACATACGAGCTCCTATAATTCACCCCTCCACTTT	CASSWGHTSSYNSPLHF
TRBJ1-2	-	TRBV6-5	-	TGTGCCAGCAGGAATCTGGGGGGGGGCTATGGCTACACCTTC	CASRNLGGGYGYTF
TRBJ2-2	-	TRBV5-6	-	TGTGCCAGCAGCTTGGTCGGCGGGCCGAACACCGGGGAGCTGTTTTTT	CASSLVGGPNTGELFF
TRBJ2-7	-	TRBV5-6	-	TGTGCCAGCAGCTGGTGGGCCACACCCTACGAGCAGTACTTC	CASSWWATPYEQYF
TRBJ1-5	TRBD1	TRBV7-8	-	TGTGCCAGCAGCCCAAGACAGGGAGCGATTCAGCCCCAGCATTTT	CASSPRQGAIQPQHF
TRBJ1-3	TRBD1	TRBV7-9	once	TGTGCCAGCAGCCCACCACAGGGGGCGAGAGCGTATTTTGGAAACACCATATATTTT	CASSPPQGARAYFGNTIYF
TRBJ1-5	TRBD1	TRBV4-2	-	TGTGCCAGCAGCCAAGTTTGGCCCGGGACAGGGGGTTTTAGCAATCAGCCCCAGCATTTT	CASSQVWPGTGGFSNQPQHF
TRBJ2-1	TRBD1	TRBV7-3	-	TGTGCCAGCAGCGCCTCACAGGGGGCTATTTACAATGAGCAGTTCTTC	CASSASQGAIYNEQFF
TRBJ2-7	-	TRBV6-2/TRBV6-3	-	TGTGCCAGCAGTTACCAGGGGTACGAGCAGTACTTC	CASSYQGYEQYF
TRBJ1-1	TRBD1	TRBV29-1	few	TGCAGCGCTAGGGACAGGGGGCTCCTGGGGAACACTGAAGCTTTCTTT	CSARDRGLLGNTEAFF
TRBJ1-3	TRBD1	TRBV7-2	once	TGTGCCAGCAGCTTAGTGCAGGGGGCGACTGGAAACACCATATATTTT	CASSLVQGATGNTIYF
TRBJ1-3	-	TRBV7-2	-	TGTGCCACCACAACCTCTCGAGGCTCTGGAAACACCATATATTTT	CATTTSRGSGNTIYF